This TCR beta chain comes out of a study of T cells expressing NK-cell markers. In the study overall: Repertoire data for TCR beta were derived from sorted T cells (CD3+CD56+NKG2C+, CD3+CD56+NKG2C- and CD3+CD56-NKG2C+). Most of the eight sequenced donors were HCMV-seropositive; one was seronegative. Study-wide points: Whether expanded NKG2C-expressing T cell clones recognize HCMV is unknown. The same clonotypes also predominated in the CD3+CD56-NKG2C+ fraction of several donors.

The CDR3 runs 15 residues. CDR1 and CDR2 (germline): DFQATT, SNEGSKA (reference sequence). To note about this clonotype: The antigen is undetermined.

TCRdb reworked the 5' RACE reads into one entry per CDR3 protein, no DNA. The listing records fewer than 300,000 distinct CDR3 sequences. This clonotype originated in a woman aged 18-70 years in good health. The chain has TRBV20-1 and TRBJ1-2; TCRdb's D call, TRBD1, is unchecked because there is no DNA. Sequences were obtained from blood T cells: a sorted CD56 or NKG2C T cell subset, CD4+ or CD8+ T cells, or bulk PBMC T cells (not recorded which). The chain's CDR3 is CSAKIQGIGGYGYTF.